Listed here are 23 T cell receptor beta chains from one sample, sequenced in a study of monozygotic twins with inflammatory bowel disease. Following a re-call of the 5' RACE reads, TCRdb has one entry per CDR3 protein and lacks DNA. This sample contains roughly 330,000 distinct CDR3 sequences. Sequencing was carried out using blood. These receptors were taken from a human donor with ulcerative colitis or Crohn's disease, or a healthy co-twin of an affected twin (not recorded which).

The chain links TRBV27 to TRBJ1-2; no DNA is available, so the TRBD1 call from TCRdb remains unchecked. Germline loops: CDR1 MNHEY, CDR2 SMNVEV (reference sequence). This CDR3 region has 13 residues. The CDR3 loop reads CASSSSKRDGYTF.

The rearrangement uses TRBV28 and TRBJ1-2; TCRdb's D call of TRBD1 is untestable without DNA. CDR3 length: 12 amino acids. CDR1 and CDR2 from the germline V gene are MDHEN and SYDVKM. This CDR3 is CASSPPWGGYTF.

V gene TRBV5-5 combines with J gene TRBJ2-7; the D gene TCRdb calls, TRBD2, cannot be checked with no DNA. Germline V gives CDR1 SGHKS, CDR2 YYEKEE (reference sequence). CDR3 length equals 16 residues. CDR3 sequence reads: CASSLGKAGGFGEQYF. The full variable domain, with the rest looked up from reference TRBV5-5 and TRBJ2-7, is DAGVTQSPTHLIKTRGQQVTLRCSPISGHKSVSWYQQVLGQGPQFIFQYYEKEERGRGNFPDRFSARQFPNYSSELNVNALLLGDSALYLCASSLGKAGGFGEQYFGPGTRLTVT.

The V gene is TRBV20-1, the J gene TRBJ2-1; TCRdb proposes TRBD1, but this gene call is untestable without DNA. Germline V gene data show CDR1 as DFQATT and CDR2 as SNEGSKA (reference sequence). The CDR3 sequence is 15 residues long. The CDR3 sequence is CSAFSWAGPSNEQFF.

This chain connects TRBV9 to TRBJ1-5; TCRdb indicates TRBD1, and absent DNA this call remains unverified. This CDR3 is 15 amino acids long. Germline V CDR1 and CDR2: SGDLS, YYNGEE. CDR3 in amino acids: CASSVDGRGNQPQHF. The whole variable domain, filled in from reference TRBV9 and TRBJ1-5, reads DSGVTQTPKHLITATGQRVTLRCSPRSGDLSVYWYQQSLDQGLQFLIQYYNGEERAKGNILERFSAQQFPDLHSELNLSSLELGDSALYFCASSVDGRGNQPQHFGDGTRLSIL.

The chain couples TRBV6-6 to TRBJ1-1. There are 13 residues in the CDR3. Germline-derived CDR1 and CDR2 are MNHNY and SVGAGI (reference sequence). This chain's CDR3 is CASSYSKESEAFF.

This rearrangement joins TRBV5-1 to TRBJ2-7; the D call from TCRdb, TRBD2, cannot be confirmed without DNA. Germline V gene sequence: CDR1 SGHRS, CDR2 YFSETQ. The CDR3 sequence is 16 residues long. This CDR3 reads CASSLGGTGLVYEQYF.

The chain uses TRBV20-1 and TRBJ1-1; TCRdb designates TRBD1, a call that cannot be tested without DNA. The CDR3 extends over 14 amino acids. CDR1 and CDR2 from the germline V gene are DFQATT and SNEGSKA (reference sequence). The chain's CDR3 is CSARDRWDGTEAFF.

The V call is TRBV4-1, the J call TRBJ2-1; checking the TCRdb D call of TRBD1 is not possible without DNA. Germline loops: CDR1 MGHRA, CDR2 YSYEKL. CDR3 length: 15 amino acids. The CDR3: CASSQYHSGGNEQFF.

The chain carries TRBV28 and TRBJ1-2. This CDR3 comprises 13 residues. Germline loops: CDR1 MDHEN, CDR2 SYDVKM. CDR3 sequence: CASRISRLPGYTF.

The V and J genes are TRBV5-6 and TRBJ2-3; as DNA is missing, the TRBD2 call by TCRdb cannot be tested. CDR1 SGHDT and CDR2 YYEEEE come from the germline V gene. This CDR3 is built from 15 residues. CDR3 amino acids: CASSLNSGQGDTQYF. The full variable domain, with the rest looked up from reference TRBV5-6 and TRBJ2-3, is DAGVTQSPTHLIKTRGQQVTLRCSPKSGHDTVSWYQQALGQGPQFIFQYYEEEERQRGNFPDRFSGHQFPNYSSELNVNALLLGDSALYLCASSLNSGQGDTQYFGPGTRLTVL.

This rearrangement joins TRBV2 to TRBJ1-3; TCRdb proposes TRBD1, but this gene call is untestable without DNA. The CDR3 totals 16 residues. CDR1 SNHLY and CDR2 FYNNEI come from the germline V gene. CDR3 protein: CASRGITGSSGNTIYF.

The chain's CDR3 is CASGEGMNTEAFF. This sequence joins TRBV6-2 or TRBV6-3 and TRBJ1-1. CDR1 is MNHEY, CDR2 SVGEGT, per germline. The CDR3 contains 13 residues.

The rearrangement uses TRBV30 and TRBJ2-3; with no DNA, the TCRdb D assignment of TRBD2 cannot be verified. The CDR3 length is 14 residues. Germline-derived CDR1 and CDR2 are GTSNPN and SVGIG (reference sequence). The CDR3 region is CAWSGWTITDTQYF. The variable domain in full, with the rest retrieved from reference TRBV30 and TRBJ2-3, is SQTIHQWPATLVQPVGSPLSLECTVEGTSNPNLYWYRQAAGRGLQLLFYSVGIGQISSEVPQNLSASRPQDRQFILSSKKLLLSDSGFYLCAWSGWTITDTQYFGPGTRLTVL.

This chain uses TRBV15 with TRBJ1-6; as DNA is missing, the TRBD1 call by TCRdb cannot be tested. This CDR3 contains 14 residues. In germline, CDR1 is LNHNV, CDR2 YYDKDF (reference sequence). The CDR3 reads CATSLGTGYSPLHF.

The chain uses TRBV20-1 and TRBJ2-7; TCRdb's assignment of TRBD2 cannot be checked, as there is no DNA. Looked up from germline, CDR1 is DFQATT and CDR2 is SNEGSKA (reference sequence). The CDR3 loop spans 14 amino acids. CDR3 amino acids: CSAGEAGKPYEQYF.

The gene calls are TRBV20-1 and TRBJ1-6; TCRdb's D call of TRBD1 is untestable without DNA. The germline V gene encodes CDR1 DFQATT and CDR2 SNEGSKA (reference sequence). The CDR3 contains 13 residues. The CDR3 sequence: CSARSEGAGPLHF.

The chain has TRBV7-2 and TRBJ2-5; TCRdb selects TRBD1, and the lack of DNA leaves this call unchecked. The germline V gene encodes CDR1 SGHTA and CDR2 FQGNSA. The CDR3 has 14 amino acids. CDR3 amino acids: CASSRDRVQETQYF.

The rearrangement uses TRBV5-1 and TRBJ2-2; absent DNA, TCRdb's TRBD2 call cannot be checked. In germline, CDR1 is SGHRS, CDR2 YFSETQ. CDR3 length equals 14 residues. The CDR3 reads CAGQEGTNTGELFF.

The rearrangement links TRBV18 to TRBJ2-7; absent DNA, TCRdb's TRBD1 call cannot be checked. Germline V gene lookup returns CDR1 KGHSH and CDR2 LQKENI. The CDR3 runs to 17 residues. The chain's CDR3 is CASSSGQVILQGIEQYF.

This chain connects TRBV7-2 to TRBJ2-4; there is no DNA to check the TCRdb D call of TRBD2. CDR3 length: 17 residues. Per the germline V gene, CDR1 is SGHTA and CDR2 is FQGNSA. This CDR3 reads CASSQSLAGGPKNIQCF.

CDR3 amino acids: CASSAQGDLDHEQFF. This chain connects TRBV9 to TRBJ2-1; there is no DNA to check the TCRdb D call of TRBD1. This CDR3 region has 15 residues. Germline CDR1 SGDLS, CDR2 YYNGEE.

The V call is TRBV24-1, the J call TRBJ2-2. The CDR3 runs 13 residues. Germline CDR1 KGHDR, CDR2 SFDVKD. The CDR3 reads CATSDFWSGELVF.